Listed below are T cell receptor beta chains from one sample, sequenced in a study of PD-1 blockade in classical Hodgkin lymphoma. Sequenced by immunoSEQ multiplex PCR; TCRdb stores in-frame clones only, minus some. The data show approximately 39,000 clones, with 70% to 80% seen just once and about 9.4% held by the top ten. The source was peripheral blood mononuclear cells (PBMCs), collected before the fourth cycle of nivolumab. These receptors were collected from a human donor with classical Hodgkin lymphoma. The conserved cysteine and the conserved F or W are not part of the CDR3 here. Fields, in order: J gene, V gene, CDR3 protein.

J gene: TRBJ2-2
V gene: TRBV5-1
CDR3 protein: ASSPGTDFRRGGELF

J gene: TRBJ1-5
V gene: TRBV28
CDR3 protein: ASSLIVTGVNRNQPQH

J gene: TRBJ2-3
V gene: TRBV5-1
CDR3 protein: ASSYETDTQY

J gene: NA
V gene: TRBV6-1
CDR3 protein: ASRMGRGGYEQY

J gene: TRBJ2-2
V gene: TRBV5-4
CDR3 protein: ASSGSGGPNTGELF

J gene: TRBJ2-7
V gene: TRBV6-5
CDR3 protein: ASSLGTSYEQY

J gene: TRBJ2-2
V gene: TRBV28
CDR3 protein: ASSLALSGGTGELF

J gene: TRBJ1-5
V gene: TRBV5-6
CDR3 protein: ASSRTGELNQPQH

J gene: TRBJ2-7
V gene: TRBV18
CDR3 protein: ASSPRSRYEQY

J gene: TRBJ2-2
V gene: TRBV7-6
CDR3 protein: ASSSLPGNTGELF

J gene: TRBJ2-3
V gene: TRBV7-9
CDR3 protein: ASSLVPDTQY

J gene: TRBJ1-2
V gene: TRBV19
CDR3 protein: ASTPRDVPYGYT

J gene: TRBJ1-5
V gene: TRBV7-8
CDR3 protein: ASSLGTGISNQPQH

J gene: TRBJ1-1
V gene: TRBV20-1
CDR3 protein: SGTDESEAF

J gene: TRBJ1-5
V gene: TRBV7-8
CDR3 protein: ASSSGTGNQPQH

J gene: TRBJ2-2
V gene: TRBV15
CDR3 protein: ATHPGLPTGELF

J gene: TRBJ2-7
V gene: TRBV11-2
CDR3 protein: ASSLGGRYEQY

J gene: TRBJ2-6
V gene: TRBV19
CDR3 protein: ASSIQAYWYSGANVLT

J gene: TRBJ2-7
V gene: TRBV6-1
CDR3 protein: ASLTDYEQY

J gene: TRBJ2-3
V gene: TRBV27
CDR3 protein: ASVERGGAYLYTQY

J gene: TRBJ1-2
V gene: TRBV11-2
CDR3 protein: ASSLDGTAYGYT

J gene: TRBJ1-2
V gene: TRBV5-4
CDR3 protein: ASSALIDRGYGYT

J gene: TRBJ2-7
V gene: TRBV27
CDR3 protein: ASSYSIGTKIYEQY

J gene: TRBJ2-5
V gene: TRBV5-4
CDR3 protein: ASSSHGGRAGPETQY

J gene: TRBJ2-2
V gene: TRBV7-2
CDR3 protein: ASSLGPVGSATGELF

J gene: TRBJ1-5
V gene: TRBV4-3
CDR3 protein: ASSQEYGNQPQH

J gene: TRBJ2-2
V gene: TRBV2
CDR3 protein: ASLVPGPSGELF

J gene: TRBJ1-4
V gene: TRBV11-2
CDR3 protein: ASSSQGPLNEKLF

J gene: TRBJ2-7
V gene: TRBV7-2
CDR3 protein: ASSLVATYEQY

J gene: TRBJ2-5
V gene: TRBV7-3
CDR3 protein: ASSGGFFETQY

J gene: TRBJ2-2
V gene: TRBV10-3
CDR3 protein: AISRLDAGELF

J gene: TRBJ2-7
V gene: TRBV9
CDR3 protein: ASSPQRVRGHEQY

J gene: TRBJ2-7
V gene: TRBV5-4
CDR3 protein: ASSLGQFHYEQY

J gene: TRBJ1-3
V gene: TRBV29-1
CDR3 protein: SVEDLGNSTGNTIY

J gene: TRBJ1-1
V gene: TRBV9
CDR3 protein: ASSPSGGGGTEAF

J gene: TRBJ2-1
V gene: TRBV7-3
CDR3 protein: ASSRMGTYNEQF

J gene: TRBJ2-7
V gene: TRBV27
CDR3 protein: ASSYHHPRGSYEQY

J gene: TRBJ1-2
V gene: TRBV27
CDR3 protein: ASSLTRNLAYGYT

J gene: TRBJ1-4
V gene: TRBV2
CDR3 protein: ASKETDYEKLF

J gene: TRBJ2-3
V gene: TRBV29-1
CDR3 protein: SVRRADTQY

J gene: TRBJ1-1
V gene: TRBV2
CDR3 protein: ARLQGTTEAF

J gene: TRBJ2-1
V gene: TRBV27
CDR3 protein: ASSLWRQGGNEQF

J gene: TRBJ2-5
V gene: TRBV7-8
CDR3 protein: ASSLAGQYHQETQY

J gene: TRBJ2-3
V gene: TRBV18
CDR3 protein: ASSPLHVRSGGASTDTQY

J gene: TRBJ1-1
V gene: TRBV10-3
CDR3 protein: AIRVSGGRNTEAF

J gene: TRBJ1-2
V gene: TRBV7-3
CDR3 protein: ASSPSAGGNYGYT

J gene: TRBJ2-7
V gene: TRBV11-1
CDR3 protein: ASSGHSTGSSYEQY

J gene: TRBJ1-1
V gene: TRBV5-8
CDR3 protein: ASSPWGGANTEAF

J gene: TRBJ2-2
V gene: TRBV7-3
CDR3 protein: ASSPRHGLNTGELF

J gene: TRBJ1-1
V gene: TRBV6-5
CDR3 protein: ASSYDWTDAIAF